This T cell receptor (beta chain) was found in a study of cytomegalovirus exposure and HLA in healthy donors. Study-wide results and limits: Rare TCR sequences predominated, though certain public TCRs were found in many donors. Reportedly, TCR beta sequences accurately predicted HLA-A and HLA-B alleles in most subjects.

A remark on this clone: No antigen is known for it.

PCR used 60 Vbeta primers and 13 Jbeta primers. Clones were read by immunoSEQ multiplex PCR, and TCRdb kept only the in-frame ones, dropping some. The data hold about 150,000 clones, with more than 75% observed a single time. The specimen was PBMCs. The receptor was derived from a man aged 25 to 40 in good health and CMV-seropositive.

The CDR3 DNA reads TGTGCCACCAGCAGAGATAGGAGCCGAGTGGGAGAGTTCTTC. Residues: CATSRDRSRVGEFF. The gene calls are TRBV15 and TRBJ2-1; maybe TRBD2 (5 bases). The CDR3 consists of 14 residues. Per the germline V gene, CDR1 is LNHNV and CDR2 is YYDKDF (reference sequence). V was cut by 0 bases and J by 14 bases, with 17 bases left in between.